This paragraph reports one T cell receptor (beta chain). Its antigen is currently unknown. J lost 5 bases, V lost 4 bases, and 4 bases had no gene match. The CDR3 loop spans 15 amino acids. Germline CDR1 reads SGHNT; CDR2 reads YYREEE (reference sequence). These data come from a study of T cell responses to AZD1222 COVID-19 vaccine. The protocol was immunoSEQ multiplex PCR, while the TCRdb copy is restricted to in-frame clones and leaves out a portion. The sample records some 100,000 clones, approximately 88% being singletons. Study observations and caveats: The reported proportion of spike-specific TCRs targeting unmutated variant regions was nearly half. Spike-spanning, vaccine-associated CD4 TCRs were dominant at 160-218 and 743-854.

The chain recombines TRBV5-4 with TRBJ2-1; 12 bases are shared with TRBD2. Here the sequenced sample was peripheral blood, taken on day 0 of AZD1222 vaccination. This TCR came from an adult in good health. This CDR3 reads CASSHRTSGNNEQFF. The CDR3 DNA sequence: TGTGCCAGCAGCCACCGGACTAGCGGGAACAATGAGCAGTTCTTC.